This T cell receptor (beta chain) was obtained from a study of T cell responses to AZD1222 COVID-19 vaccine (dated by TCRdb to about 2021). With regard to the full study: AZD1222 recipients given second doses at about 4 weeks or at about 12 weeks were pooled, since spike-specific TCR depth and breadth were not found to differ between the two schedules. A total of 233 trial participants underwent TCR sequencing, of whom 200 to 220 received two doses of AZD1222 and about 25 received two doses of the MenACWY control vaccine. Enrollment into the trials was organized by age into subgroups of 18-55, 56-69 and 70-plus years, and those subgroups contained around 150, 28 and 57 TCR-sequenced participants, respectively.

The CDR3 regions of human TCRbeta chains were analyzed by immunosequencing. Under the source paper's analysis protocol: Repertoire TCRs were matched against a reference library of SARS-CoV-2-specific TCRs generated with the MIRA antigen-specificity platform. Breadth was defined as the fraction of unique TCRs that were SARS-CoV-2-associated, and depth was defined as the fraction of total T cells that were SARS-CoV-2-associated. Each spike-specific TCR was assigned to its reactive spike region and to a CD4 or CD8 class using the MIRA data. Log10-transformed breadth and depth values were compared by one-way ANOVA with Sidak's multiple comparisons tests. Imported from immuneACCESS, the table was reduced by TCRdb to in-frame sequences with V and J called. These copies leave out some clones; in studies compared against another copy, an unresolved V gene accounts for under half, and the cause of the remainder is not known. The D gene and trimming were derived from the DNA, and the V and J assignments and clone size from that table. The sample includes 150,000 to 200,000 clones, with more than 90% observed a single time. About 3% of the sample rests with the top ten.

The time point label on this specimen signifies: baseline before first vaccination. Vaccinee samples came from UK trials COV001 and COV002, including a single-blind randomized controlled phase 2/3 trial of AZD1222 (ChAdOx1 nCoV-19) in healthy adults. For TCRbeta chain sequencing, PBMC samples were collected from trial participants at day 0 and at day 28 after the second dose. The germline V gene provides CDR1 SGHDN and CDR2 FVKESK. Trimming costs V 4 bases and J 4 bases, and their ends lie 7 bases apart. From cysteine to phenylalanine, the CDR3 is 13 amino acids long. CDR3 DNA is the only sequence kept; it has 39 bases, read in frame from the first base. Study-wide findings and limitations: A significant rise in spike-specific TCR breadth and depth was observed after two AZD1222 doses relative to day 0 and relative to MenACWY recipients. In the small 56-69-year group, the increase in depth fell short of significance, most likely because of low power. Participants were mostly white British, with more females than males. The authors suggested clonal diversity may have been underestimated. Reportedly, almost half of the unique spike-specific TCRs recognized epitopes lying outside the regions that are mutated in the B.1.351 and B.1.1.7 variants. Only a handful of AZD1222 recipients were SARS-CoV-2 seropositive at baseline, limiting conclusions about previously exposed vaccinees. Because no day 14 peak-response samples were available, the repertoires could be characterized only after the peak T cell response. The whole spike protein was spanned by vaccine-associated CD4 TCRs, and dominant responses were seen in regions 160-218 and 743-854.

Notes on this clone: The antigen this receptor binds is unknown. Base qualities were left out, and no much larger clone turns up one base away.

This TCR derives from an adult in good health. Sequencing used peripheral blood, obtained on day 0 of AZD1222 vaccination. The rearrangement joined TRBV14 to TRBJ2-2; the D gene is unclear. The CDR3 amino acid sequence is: CASSRGPTGELFF. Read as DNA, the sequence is TGTGCCAGCAGCCGGGGTCCCACCGGGGAGCTGTTTTTT.